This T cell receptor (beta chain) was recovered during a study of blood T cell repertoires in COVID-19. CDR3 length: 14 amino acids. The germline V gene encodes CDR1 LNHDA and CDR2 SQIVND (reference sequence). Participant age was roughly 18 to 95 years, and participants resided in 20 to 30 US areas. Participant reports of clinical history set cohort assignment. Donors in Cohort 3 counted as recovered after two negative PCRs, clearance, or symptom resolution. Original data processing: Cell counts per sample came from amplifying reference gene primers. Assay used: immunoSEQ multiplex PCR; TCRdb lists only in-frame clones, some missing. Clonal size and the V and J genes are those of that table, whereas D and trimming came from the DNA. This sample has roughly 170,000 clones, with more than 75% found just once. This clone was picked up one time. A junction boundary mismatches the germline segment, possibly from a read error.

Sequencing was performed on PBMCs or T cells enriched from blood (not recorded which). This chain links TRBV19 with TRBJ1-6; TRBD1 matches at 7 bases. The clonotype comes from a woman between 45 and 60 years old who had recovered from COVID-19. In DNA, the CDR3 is TGTGCCAGTACAACGGGACAGTATAATTCACTCCTCCACTTT. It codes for CASTTGQYNSLLHF.